Below, 8 T cell receptor beta chains from the same sample are listed, as sequenced in a study of blood T cells in healthy people across ages. Primed by a sample-barcoded 5' primer and a J-beta primer mix, a second PCR proceeded for roughly 7 to 11 cycles. TCRdb fed the 5' RACE reads into MiXCR, producing one record per CDR3 protein. The sample shows around 1,600,000 distinct CDR3 sequences, roughly two fifths of them seen only once. The sequenced sample was blood. The receptors shown here come from a young woman in good health.

The DNA of the CDR3 is TGTGCCACCAGTGACGGAACAGGGGGTAATGAGCAGTACTTC. Residues: CATSDGTGGNEQYF. This rearrangement joins TRBV24-1 to TRBJ2-5; 8 nucleotides align to TRBD1. V trimming: 4 bases; J trimming: 11 bases; junction bases outside the gene matches: 11. The CDR3 is 14 amino acids. Germline CDR1 reads KGHDR; CDR2 reads SFDVKD.

The J gene is TRBJ2-2, the V gene TRBV6-5; TRBD1 matches at 9 bases. The J segment lost 3 bases and the V segment lost 4 bases, leaving 3 bases of the junction unmatched. CDR1 and CDR2 from the germline V gene are MNHEY and SVGAGI. The CDR3 length is 15 residues. The CDR3 here is CASSSGQGHTGELFF. In DNA, the CDR3 is TGTGCCAGCAGTTCCGGACAGGGGCACACCGGGGAGCTGTTTTTT.

In regard to this clonotype: Mismatch with germline at one junction end may stem from a read error. The V gene is TRBV6-2 or TRBV6-3, the J gene TRBJ2-5; 7 positions match TRBD1. The CDR3 length is 15 residues. From germline, CDR1 is MNHEY and CDR2 SVGEGT. For the CDR3, the DNA is TGTGTCAGCAGTCGAGCTGGACAGGCTCAAGAGACCCAGTACTTC. Translating gives CVSSRAGQAQETQYF.

The chain joins TRBV27 to TRBJ2-5; tentative D call: TRBD2 (6 bases). V was clipped by 6 bases and J by 5 bases, with 19 bases between them. CDR1 is MNHEY and CDR2 is SMNVEV in the germline V gene (reference sequence). The length of the CDR3 is 15 residues. The CDR3 spells CASSSGLNYGETQYF. CDR3 sequence (DNA): TGTGCCAGCAGCTCAGGACTAAACTACGGGGAGACCCAGTACTTC.

The rearrangement joins TRBV28 to TRBJ2-5; the D gene is possibly TRBD2 (6 bases). This CDR3 comprises 15 residues. From germline, CDR1 is MDHEN and CDR2 SYDVKM. The V gene lost 6 bases and the J gene lost 2 bases, with 16 bases spanning the gap. CDR3 coding DNA: TGTGCCAGCAGCCGACCGGGACTTAGTCAAGAGACCCAGTACTTC. This encodes CASSRPGLSQETQYF. Combining the CDR3 with reference TRBV28 and TRBJ2-5 gives the whole variable domain DVKVTQSSRYLVKRTGEKVFLECVQDMDHENMFWYRQDPGLGLRLIYFSYDVKMKEKGDIPEGYSVSREKKERFSLILESASTNQTSMYLCASSRPGLSQETQYFGPGTRLLVL.

CDR3 in amino acids: CASSRGQPPTDTQYF. CDR3 DNA sequence: TGCGCCAGCAGCCGAGGACAGCCCCCCACAGATACGCAGTATTTT. The chain joins TRBV4-1 to TRBJ2-3; a possible D gene is TRBD1 (6 bases). V lost 4 bases, J lost 2 bases, and 13 bases lay in between. The germline gives CDR1 MGHRA, CDR2 YSYEKL. There are 15 residues in the CDR3.

There are a few counts of this clonotype. The chain has TRBV28 and TRBJ2-1; 7 bases line up with TRBD1. CDR1 is MDHEN and CDR2 is SYDVKM in the germline V gene. The CDR3 is 16 amino acids. Unmatched junction bases numbered 6, after V lost 4 bases and J lost 0 bases. The CDR3 is CASSSGTASSYNEQFF. The CDR3 nucleotides read TGTGCCAGCAGTTCCGGGACAGCAAGCTCCTACAATGAGCAGTTCTTC.

The chain recombines TRBV29-1 with TRBJ2-2; no clear D gene. V dropped 4 bases and J dropped 3 bases, with 9 bases sitting between them. CDR1 and CDR2 from the germline V gene are SQVTM and ANQGSEA. The CDR3 covers 13 residues. The CDR3 reads CSVARLDTGELFF. CDR3 in DNA: TGCAGCGTTGCCAGACTGGACACCGGGGAGCTGTTTTTT.